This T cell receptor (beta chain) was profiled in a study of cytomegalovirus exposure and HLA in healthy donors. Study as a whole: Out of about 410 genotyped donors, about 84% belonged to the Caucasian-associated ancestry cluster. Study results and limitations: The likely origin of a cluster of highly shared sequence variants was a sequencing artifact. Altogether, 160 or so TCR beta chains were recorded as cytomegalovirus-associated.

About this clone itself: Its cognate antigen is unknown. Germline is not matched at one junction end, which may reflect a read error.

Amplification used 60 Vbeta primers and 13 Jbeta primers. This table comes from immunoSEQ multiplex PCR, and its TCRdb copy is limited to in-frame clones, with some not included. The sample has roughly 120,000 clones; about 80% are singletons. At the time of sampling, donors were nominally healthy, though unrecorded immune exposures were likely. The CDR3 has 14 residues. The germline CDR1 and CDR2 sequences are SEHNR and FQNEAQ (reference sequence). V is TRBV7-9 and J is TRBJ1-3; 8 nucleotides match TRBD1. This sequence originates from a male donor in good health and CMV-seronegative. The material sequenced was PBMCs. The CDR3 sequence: CSSSQDRAGNTIYF. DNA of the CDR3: TGTTCCAGCAGCCAGGACAGGGCTGGAAACACCATATATTTT.